The clone carrying this T cell receptor (beta chain) was recorded a few times. The antigen is not known. Template switching added a universal primer site; cDNA carried unique molecular identifiers. TCRdb reprocessed the 5' RACE reads with MiXCR, giving one entry per CDR3 protein. The sample has around 280,000 distinct CDR3 sequences; roughly 8.6% are singletons. This specimen belongs to a study of identical twins. Study results and limitations: Those out-of-frame alpha sequences shared by twins showed an excess of low generation probability. Monozygotic twin pairs showed more out-of-frame TCR alpha sharing than models estimated.

The junction had 13 bases not matched to a gene; V was cut back by 6 bases and J by 5 bases. The CDR3 runs to 16 residues. Germline V lookup: CDR1 MDHEN, CDR2 SYDVKM. These sequences were also reported in another study, on yellow fever vaccine responses in identical twins.

This sequence joins TRBV28 and TRBJ2-1; 7 bases map to TRBD1. The sequence came from a woman aged 18-29 years in good health. Sequenced sample: memory (CD45RO+) T cells sorted from blood. CDR3 region: CASSPIGAGGHNEQFF. The CDR3 coding sequence is TGTGCCAGCAGCCCAATAGGGGCAGGGGGACACAATGAGCAGTTCTTC.